This T cell receptor (beta chain) was profiled in a study of T cell repertoires in cytomegalovirus infection. TCRdb reprocessed the reads via MiXCR and lists one record per CDR3 protein. In the table there are 700,000 to 950,000 distinct CDR3 sequences, roughly 33% of which are singletons. In this sample, this clonotype turned up many times. Its antigen is unknown. The V gene's germline CDR1 is SGHTA and CDR2 FQGNSA. V was pared by 3 bases and J by 9 bases, with 18 bases between. There are 16 residues in the CDR3. Sequencing used cultured CD8+ T cells from PBMCs, obtained from culture after CMV antigen stimulation. The rearrangement joins TRBV7-2 to TRBJ1-6, with D hard to call. The TCR originated in a human donor in good health (CMV status not recorded). Some clones in this sample may be carry-over from other donors' samples. The CDR3 sequence is CASSFPNVGNGSPLHF. Here the CDR3 DNA reads TGTGCCAGCAGCTTCCCGAATGTGGGGAACGGTTCACCCCTCCACTTT.